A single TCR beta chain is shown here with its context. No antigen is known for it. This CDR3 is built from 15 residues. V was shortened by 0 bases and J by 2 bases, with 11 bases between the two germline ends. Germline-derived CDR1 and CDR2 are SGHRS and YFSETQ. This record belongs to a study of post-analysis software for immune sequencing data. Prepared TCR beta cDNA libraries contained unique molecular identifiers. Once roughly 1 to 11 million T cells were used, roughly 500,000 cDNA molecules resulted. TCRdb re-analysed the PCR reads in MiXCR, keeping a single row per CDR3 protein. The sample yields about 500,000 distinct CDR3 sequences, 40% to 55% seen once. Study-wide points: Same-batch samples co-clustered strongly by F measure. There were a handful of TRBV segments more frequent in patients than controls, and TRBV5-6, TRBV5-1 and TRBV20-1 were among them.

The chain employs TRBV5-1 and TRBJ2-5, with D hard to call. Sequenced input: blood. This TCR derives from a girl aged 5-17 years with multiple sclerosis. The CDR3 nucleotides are TGCGCCAGCAGCTTGGACGTAGGGAATCAAGAGACCCAGTACTTC. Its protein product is CASSLDVGNQETQYF.